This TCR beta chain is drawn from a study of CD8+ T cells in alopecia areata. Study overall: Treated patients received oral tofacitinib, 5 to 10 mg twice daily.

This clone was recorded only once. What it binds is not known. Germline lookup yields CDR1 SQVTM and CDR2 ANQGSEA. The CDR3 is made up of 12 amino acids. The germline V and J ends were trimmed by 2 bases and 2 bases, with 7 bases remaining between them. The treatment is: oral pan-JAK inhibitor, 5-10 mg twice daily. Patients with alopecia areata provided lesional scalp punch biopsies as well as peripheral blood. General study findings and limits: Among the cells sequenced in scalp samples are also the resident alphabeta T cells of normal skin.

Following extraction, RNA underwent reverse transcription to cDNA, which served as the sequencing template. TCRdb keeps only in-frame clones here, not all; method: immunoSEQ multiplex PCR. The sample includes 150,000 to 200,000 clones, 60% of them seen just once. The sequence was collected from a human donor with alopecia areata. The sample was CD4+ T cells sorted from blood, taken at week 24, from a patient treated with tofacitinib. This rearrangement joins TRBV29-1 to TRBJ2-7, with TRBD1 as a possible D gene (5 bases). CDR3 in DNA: TGCAGCGTTGAACAGGGCCCCTACGAGCAGTACTTC. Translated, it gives CSVEQGPYEQYF.